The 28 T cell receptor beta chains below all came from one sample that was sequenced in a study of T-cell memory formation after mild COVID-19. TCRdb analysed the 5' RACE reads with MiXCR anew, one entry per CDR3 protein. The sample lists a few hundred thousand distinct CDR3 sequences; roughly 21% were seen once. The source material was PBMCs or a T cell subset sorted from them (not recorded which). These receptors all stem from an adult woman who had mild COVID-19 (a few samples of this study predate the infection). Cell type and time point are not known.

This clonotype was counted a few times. The CDR3 DNA reads as TGTGCCAGCAGCCGAGGGACTAGCGGGAAAGCCTACGAGCAGTACTTC. This sequence encodes CASSRGTSGKAYEQYF. V is TRBV7-8 and J is TRBJ2-7; the match to TRBD2 covers 13 bases. The CDR3 contains 16 residues. Germline V gives CDR1 SGHVS, CDR2 FQNEAQ. The junction had 6 bases not matched to a gene; V was cut back by 5 bases and J by 2 bases. The variable domain in full, completed from reference TRBV7-8 and TRBJ2-7, reads GAGVSQSPRYKVAKRGQDVALRCDPISGHVSLFWYQQALGQGPEFLTYFQNEAQLDKSGLPSDRFFAERPEGSVSTLKIQRTQQEDSAVYLCASSRGTSGKAYEQYFGPGTRLTVT.

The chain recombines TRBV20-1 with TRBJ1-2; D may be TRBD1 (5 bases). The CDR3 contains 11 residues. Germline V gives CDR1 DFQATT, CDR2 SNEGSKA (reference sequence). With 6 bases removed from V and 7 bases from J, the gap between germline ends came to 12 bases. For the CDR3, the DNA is TGCAGTGCACCCGGGACGGGTGGCTACACCTTC. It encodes CSAPGTGGYTF.

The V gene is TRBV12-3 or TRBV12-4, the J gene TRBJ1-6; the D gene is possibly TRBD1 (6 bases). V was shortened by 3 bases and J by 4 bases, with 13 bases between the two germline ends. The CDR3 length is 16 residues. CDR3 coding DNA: TGTGCCAGCAGTTTTCAGGGGTCGGGGTATAATTCACCCCTCCACTTT. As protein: CASSFQGSGYNSPLHF.

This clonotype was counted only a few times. In nucleotides, the CDR3 is TGCAGCGTTGAAGATGGGAGGCCGTACCAAGAGACCCAGTACTTC. It codes for CSVEDGRPYQETQYF. The chain joins TRBV29-1 to TRBJ2-5, with D perhaps TRBD2 (6 bases). The germline V gene has CDR1 SQVTM and CDR2 ANQGSEA. Trimming took off 0 bases at V and 0 bases at J, with 11 bases between the two ends. The CDR3 contains 15 residues. Variable domain in full (rest from reference TRBV29-1 and TRBJ2-5): SAVISQKPSRDICQRGTSLTIQCQVDSQVTMMFWYRQQPGQSLTLIATANQGSEATYESGFVIDKFPISRPNLTFSTLTVSNMSPEDSSIYLCSVEDGRPYQETQYFGPGTRLLVL.

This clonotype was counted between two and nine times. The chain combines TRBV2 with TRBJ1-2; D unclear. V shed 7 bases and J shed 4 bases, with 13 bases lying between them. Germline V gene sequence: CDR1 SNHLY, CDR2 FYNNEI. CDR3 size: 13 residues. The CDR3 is CASTLTTSYGYTF. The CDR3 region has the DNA TGTGCCAGCACCTTGACGACTTCCTATGGCTACACCTTC.

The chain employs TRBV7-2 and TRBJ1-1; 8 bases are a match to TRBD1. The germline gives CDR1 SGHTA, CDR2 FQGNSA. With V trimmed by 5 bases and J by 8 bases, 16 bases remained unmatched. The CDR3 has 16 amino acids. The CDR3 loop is CASSRRRRQGLVEAFF. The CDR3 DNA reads TGTGCCAGCAGCAGACGACGGCGACAGGGGCTTGTCGAAGCTTTCTTT.

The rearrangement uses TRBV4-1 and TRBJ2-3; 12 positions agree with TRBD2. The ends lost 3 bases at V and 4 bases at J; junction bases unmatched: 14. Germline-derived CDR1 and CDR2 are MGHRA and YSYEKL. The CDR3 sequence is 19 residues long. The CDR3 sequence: CASSQVGLAGKLPSDTQYF. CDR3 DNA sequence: TGCGCCAGCAGCCAGGTGGGACTAGCGGGCAAACTCCCTTCAGATACGCAGTATTTT.

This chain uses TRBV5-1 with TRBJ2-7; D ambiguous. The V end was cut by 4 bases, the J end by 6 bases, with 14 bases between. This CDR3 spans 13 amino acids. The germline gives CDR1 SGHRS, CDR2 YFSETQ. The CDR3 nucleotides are TGCGCCAGCAGCGATCGATTAGGGCGCGAGCAGTACTTC. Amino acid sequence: CASSDRLGREQYF.

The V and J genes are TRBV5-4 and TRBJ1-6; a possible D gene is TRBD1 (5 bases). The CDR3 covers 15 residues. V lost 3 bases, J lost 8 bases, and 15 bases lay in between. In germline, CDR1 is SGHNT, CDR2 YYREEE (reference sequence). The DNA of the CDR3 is TGTGCCAGCAGCTCCTCGACAGAGAGTCATTCACCCCTCCACTTT. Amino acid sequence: CASSSSTESHSPLHF.

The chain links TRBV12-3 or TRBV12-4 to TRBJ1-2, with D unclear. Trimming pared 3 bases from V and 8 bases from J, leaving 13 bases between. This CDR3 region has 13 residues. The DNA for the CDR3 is TGTGCCAGCAGTTTGGTCACTGTGGGGGGCTACACCTTC. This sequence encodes CASSLVTVGGYTF.

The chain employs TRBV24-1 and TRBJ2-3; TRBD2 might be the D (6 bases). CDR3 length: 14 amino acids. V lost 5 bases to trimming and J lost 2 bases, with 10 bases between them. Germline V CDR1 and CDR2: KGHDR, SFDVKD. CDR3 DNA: TGTGCCACCAGTGTCCAGGGACTCACAGATACGCAGTATTTT. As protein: CATSVQGLTDTQYF.

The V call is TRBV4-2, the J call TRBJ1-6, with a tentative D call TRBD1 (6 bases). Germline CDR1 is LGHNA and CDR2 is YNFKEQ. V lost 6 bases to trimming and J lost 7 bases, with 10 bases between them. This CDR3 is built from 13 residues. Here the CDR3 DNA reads TGTGCCAGCAGAAGCGACAGGAATTCACCCCTCCACTTT. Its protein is CASRSDRNSPLHF.

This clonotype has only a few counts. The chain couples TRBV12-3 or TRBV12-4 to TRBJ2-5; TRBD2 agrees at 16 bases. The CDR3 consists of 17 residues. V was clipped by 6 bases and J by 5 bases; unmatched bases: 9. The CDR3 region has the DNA TGTGCCAGCAGCCCCGGGACTAGCGGGGGGGCATGGGAGACCCAGTACTTC. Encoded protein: CASSPGTSGGAWETQYF.

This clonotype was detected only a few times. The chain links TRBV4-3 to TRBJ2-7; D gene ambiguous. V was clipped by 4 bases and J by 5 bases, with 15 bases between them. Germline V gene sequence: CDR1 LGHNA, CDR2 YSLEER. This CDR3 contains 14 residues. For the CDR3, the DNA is TGCGCCAGCAGCCGAAGTCTAAGAAGCGACGAGCAGTACTTC. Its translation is CASSRSLRSDEQYF.

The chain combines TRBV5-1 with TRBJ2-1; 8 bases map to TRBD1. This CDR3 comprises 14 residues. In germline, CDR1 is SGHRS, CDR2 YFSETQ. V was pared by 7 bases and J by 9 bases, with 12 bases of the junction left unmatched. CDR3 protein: CASRTDRARGEQFF. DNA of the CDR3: TGCGCCAGCCGAACGGACAGGGCTCGTGGTGAGCAGTTCTTC. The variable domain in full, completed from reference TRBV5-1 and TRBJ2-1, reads KAGVTQTPRYLIKTRGQQVTLSCSPISGHRSVSWYQQTPGQGLQFLFEYFSETQRNKGNFPGRFSGRQFSNSRSEMNVSTLELGDSALYLCASRTDRARGEQFFGPGTRLTVL.

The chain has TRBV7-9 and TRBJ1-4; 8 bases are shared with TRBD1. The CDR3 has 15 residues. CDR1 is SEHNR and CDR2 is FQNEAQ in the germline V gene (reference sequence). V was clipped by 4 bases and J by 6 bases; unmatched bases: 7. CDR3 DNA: TGTGCCAGCAGCTACCCTGGACAGGGTGATGAAAAACTGTTTTTT. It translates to CASSYPGQGDEKLFF.

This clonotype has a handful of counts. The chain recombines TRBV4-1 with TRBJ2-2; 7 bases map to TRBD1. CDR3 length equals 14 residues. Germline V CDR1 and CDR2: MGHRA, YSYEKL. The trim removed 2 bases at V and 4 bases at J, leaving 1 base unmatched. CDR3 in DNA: TGCGCCAGCAGCCAACCAGGGGGCACCGGGGAGCTGTTTTTT. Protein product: CASSQPGGTGELFF.

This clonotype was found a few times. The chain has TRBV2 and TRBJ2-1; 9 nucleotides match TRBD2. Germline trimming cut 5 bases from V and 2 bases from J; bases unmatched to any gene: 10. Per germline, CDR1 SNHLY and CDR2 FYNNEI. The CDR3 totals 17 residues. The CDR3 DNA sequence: TGTGCCAGCAGTCCGCTCCTGACTAGCGGAGCCTACAATGAGCAGTTCTTC. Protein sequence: CASSPLLTSGAYNEQFF. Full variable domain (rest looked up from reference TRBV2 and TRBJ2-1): EPEVTQTPSHQVTQMGQEVILRCVPISNHLYFYWYRQILGQKVEFLVSFYNNEISEKSEIFDDQFSVERPDGSNFTLKIRSTKLEDSAMYFCASSPLLTSGAYNEQFFGPGTRLTVL.

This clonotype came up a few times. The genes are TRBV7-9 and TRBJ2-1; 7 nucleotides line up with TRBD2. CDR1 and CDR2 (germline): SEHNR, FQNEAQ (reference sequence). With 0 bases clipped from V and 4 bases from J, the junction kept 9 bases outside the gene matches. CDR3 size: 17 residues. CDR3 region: CASSLASTSEGYNEQFF. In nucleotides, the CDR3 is TGTGCCAGCAGCTTAGCGTCTACTAGCGAAGGGTACAATGAGCAGTTCTTC.

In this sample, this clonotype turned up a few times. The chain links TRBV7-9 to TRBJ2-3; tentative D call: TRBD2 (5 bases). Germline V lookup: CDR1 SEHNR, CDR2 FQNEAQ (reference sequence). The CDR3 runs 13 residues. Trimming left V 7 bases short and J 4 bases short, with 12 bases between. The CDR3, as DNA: TGTGCCAGCATGCGGCAGAGGGCAGATACGCAGTATTTT. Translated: CASMRQRADTQYF.

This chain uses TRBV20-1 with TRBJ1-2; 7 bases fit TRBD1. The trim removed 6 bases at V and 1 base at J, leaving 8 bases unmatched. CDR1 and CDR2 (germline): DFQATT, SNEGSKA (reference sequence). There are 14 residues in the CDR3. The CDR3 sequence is CSAPTGLLNYGYTF. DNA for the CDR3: TGCAGTGCACCGACAGGGCTTCTTAACTATGGCTACACCTTC.

The CDR3 here is CSSAGHPNTEAFF. CDR3 DNA sequence: TGCAGCTCTGCGGGACACCCGAACACTGAAGCTTTCTTT. This chain links TRBV29-1 with TRBJ1-1, with D tentatively TRBD1 (6 bases). The CDR3 covers 13 residues. Germline values: CDR1 SQVTM, CDR2 ANQGSEA. Trimming removed 8 bases from V and 1 base from J, with 14 bases in between. Complete variable domain (other parts from reference TRBV29-1 and TRBJ1-1): SAVISQKPSRDICQRGTSLTIQCQVDSQVTMMFWYRQQPGQSLTLIATANQGSEATYESGFVIDKFPISRPNLTFSTLTVSNMSPEDSSIYLCSSAGHPNTEAFFGQGTRLTVV.

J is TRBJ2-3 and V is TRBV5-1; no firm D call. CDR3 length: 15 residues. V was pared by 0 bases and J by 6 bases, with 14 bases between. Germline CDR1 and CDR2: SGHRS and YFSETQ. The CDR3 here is CASSLAARQFDTQYF. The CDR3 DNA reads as TGCGCCAGCAGCTTGGCCGCGAGGCAGTTCGATACGCAGTATTTT.

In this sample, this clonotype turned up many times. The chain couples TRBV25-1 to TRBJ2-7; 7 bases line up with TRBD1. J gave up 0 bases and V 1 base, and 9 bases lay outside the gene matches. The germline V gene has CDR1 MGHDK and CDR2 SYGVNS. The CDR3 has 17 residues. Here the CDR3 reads CASSEWQSRQGSYEQYF. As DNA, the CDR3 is TGTGCCAGCAGTGAATGGCAAAGCCGACAGGGCTCCTACGAGCAGTACTTC.

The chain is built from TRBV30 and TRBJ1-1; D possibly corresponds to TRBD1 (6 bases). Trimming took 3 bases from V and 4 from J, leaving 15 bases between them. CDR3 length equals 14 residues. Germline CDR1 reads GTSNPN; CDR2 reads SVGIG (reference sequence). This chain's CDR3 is CAWRREYRATEAFF. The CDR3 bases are TGTGCCTGGAGAAGGGAGTACAGGGCCACTGAAGCTTTCTTT. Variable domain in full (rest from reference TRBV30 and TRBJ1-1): SQTIHQWPATLVQPVGSPLSLECTVEGTSNPNLYWYRQAAGRGLQLLFYSVGIGQISSEVPQNLSASRPQDRQFILSSKKLLLSDSGFYLCAWRREYRATEAFFGQGTRLTVV.

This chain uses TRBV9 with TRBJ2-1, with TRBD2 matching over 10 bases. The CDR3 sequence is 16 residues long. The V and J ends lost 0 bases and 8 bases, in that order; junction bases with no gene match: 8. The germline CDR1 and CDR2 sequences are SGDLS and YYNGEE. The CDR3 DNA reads TGTGCCAGCAGCGTAGGGCTAGCGGGGGTGGATTATGAGCAGTTCTTC. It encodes CASSVGLAGVDYEQFF. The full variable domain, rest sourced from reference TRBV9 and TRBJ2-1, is DSGVTQTPKHLITATGQRVTLRCSPRSGDLSVYWYQQSLDQGLQFLIQYYNGEERAKGNILERFSAQQFPDLHSELNLSSLELGDSALYFCASSVGLAGVDYEQFFGPGTRLTVL.

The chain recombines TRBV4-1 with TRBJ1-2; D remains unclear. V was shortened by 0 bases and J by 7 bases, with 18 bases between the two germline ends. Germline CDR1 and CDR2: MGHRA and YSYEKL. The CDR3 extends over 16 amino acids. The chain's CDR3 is CASSQDIGRGPVGYTF. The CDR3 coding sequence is TGCGCCAGCAGCCAAGATATCGGCAGAGGCCCCGTTGGCTACACCTTC.

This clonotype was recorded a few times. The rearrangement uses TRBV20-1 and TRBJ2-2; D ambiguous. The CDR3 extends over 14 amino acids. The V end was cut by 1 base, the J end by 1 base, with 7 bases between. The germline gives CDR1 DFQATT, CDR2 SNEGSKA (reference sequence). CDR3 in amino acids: CSARVHWNTGELFF. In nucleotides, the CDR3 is TGCAGTGCTAGAGTTCACTGGAACACCGGGGAGCTGTTTTTT.